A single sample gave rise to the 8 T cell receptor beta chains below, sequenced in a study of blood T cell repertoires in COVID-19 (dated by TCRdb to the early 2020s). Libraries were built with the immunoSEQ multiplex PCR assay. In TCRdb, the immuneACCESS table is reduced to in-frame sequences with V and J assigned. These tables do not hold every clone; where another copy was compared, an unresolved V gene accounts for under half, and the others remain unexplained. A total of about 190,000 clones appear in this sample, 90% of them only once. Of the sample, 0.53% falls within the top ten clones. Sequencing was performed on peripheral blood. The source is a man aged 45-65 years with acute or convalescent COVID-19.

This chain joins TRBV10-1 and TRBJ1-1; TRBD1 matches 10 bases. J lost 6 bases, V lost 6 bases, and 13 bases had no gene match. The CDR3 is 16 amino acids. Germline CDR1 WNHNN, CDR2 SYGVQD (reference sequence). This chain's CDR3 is CASRKGQGSGVPEAFF. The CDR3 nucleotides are TGCGCCAGCAGAAAGGGACAGGGGAGCGGGGTCCCTGAAGCTTTCTTT.

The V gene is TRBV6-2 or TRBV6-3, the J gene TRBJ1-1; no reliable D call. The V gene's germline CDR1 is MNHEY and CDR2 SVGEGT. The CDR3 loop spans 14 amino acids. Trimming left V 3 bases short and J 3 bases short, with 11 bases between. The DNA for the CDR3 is TGTGCCAGCAGTTATCAGGTTTTGGACACTGAAGCTTTCTTT. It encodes CASSYQVLDTEAFF.

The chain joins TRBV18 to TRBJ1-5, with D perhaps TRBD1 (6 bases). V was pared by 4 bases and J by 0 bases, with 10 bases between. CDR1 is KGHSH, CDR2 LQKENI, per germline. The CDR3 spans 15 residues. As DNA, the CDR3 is TGTGCCAGCTCACTGACGACAGGTAGCAATCAGCCCCAGCATTTT. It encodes CASSLTTGSNQPQHF. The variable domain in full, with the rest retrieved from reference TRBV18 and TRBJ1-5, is NAGVMQNPRHLVRRRGQEARLRCSPMKGHSHVYWYRQLPEEGLKFMVYLQKENIIDESGMPKERFSAEFPKEGPSILRIQQVVRGDSAAYFCASSLTTGSNQPQHFGDGTRLSIL.

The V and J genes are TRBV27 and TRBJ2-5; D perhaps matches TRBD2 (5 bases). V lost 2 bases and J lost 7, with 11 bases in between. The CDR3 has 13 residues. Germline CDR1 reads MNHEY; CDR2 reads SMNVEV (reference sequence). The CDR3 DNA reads TGTGCCAGCAGTTTAGGCCCCGGGGTGACCCAGTACTTC. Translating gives CASSLGPGVTQYF.

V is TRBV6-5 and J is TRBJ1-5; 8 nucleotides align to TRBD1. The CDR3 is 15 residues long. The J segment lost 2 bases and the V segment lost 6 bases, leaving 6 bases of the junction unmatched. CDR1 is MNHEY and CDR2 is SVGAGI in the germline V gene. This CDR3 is CASSRDRGGNQPQHF. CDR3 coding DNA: TGTGCCAGCAGCCGAGACAGGGGCGGCAATCAGCCCCAGCATTTT.

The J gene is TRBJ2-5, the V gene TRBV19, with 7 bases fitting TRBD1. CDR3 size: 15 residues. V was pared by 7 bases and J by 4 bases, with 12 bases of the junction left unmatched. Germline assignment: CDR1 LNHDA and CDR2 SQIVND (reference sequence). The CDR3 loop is CASMPRGRYPETQYF. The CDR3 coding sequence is TGTGCCAGTATGCCCAGGGGGAGATACCCAGAGACCCAGTACTTC.

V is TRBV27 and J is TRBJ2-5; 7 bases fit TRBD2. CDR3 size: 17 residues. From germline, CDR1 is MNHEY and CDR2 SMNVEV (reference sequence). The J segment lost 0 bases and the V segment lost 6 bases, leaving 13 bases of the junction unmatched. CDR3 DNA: TGTGCCAGCAGCCCCTCTAGGGATAGCGGGTACCAAGAGACCCAGTACTTC. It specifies CASSPSRDSGYQETQYF.

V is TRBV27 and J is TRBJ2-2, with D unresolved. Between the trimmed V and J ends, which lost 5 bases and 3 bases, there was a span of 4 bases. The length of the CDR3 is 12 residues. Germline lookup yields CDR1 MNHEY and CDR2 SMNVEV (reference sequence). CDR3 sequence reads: CASSLHTGELFF. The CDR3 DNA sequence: TGTGCCAGCAGTCTACACACCGGGGAGCTGTTTTTT.